This TCR beta chain was observed in a study of blood T cell repertoires in COVID-19. Study information: Acute-phase and convalescent COVID-19 samples originated in the United States, Italy and Spain. In each case, the material was cDNA or gDNA derived from T cells, B-cell-depleted T cells, or PBMCs.

In the authors' methods: Scientists estimated how many nucleated cells there were by amplifying reference gene primers. The table came from immunoSEQ multiplex PCR; TCRdb's copy has only in-frame clones and leaves some out. V, J and clone size are those of that table, while D and trimming were read from the DNA. The sample carries 250,000 or so clones, roughly 90% recorded once. This CDR3 region has 14 residues. The germline V and J ends were trimmed by 6 bases and 8 bases, with 17 bases remaining between them. Germline V gene lookup returns CDR1 LNHDA and CDR2 SQIVND (reference sequence). The sequencing input was peripheral blood. The genes are TRBV19 and TRBJ2-1; no firm D call. The receptor was isolated from a woman in her forties who had recovered from COVID-19. CDR3 in amino acids: CASRAARYGDEQFF. The DNA of the CDR3 is TGTGCCAGTAGGGCGGCCCGTTACGGCGATGAGCAGTTCTTC.